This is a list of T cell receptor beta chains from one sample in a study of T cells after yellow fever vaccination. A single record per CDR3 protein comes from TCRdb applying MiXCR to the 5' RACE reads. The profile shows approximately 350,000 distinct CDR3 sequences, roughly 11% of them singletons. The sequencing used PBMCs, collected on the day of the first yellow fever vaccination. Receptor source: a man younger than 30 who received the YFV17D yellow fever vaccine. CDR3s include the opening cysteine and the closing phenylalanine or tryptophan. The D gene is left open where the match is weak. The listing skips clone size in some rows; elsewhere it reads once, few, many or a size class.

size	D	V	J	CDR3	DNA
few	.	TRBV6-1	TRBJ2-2	CASSRQPNANTGELFF	TGTGCCAGCAGTCGACAGCCTAACGCGAACACCGGGGAGCTGTTTTTT
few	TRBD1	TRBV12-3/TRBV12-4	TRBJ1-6	CASSSQGASPLHF	TGTGCCAGCAGTTCTCAGGGGGCTTCACCCCTCCACTTT
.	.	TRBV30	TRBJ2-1	CAWSGTSGLGEQFF	TGTGCCTGGAGTGGTACCAGCGGGCTGGGTGAGCAGTTCTTC
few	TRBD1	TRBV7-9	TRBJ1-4	CASSLDRAITNEKLFF	TGTGCCAGCAGTCTGGACAGGGCGATAACTAATGAAAAACTGTTTTTT
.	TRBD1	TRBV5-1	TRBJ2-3	CASSFSGQTDTQYF	TGCGCCAGCAGCTTCTCGGGACAGACAGATACGCAGTATTTT
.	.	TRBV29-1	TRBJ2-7	CSVEYRGGSNTYEQYF	TGCAGCGTTGAATATCGGGGAGGTTCTAACACCTACGAGCAGTACTTC
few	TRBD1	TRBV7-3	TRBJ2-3	CASSPTGGSGTDTQYF	TGTGCCAGCAGCCCCACAGGGGGCTCGGGCACAGATACGCAGTATTTT
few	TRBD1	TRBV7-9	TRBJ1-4	CASSWDRDVEKLFF	TGTGCCAGCAGCTGGGACAGGGATGTTGAAAAACTGTTTTTT
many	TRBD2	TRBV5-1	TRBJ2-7	CASRGTGGLYEQYF	TGCGCCAGCCGCGGAACGGGGGGGCTCTACGAGCAGTACTTC
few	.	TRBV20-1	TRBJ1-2	CSARDQEGSGGYTF	TGCAGTGCTAGAGATCAAGAGGGCTCGGGGGGCTACACCTTC
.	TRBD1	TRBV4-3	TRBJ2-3	CASSSGQGNQDTQYF	TGCGCCAGCAGCTCGGGACAGGGAAATCAAGATACGCAGTATTTT
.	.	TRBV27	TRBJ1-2	CASRHLPRTEANYGYTF	TGTGCCAGCAGACATCTGCCACGTACCGAAGCTAACTATGGCTACACCTTC
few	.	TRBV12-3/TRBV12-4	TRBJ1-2	CASIKAGGYTF	TGTGCCAGCATCAAGGCGGGTGGCTACACCTTC
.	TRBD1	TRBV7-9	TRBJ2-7	CASSDRVDYEQYF	TGTGCCAGCAGTGACAGGGTAGACTACGAGCAGTACTTC
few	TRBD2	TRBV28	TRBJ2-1	CASSAPGEGANEQFF	TGTGCCAGCAGTGCACCTGGGGAGGGAGCAAATGAGCAGTTCTTC
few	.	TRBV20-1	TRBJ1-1	CSAPGQGSANTEAFF	TGCAGTGCCCCCGGGCAGGGGTCGGCGAACACTGAAGCTTTCTTT
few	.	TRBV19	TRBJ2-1	CASTHLRTAGYNEQFF	TGTGCCAGTACCCACCTGAGGACAGCCGGTTACAATGAGCAGTTCTTC
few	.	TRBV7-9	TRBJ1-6	CASSFEDSPLHF	TGTGCCAGCAGCTTCGAGGATTCACCCCTCCACTTT
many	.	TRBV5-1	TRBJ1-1	CASSLVAGGPAFF	TGCGCCAGCAGCTTGGTGGCGGGGGGGCCAGCTTTCTTT
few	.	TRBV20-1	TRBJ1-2	CSATYHGYTF	TGCAGTGCTACTTACCACGGCTACACCTTC
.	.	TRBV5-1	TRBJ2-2	CASSLIVKSNTGELFF	TGCGCCAGCAGCTTGATTGTCAAGTCGAACACCGGGGAGCTGTTTTTT
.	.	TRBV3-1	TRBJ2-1	CASSQNPGPVEQFF	TGTGCCAGCAGCCAGAACCCTGGACCCGTGGAGCAGTTCTTC
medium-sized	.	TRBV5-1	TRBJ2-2	CASSLAVGAYTGELFF	TGCGCCAGCAGCTTGGCGGTTGGAGCCTACACCGGGGAGCTGTTTTTT
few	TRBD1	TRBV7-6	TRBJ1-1	CASSSLTGGRGTEAFF	TGTGCCAGCAGCTCCCTGACAGGGGGCCGGGGCACTGAAGCTTTCTTT
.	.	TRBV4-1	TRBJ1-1	CASSQVAQDPGETEAFF	TGCGCCAGCAGCCAAGTAGCTCAGGACCCAGGGGAAACTGAAGCTTTCTTT
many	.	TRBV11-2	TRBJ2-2	CASSLVAFGTGELFF	TGTGCCAGCAGCTTAGTCGCTTTTGGCACCGGGGAGCTGTTTTTT
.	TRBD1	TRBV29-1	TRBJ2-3	CSGRWGQSSTDTQYF	TGCAGCGGCCGTTGGGGACAGTCTAGCACAGATACGCAGTATTTT
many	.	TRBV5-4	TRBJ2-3	CASSLPHEDTQYF	TGTGCCAGCAGCTTACCTCATGAGGATACGCAGTATTTT
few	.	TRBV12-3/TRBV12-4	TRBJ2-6	CASSPASGANVLTF	TGTGCCAGCAGTCCAGCCTCTGGGGCCAACGTCCTGACTTTC
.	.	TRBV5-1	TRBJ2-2	CASSWRLNGELFF	TGCGCCAGCAGCTGGAGGTTGAACGGGGAGCTGTTTTTT
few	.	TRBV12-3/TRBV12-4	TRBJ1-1	CASSFGGRMNTEAFF	TGTGCCAGCAGTTTTGGAGGACGCATGAACACTGAAGCTTTCTTT